The subject of this entry is one TCR beta chain. Its target is unknown. These data belong to a study of T cell responses to AZD1222 COVID-19 vaccine. The assay was immunoSEQ multiplex PCR, and TCRdb's table has in-frame clones only and misses some. The sample consists of roughly 140,000 clones, approximately 90% of them appearing once. Overall study results and limits: Spike-wide vaccine-associated CD4 TCRs dominated at 160-218 and 743-854.

CDR1 MNHEY and CDR2 SVGAGI come from the germline V gene. V lost 2 bases, J lost 5 bases, and 15 bases lay in between. CDR3 length: 15 residues. Sample: peripheral blood, taken on day 0 of AZD1222 vaccination. The clonotype comes from an adult in good health. The V call is TRBV6-5, the J call TRBJ2-5, with D possibly matching TRBD2 (5 bases). The CDR3 nucleotides are TGTGCCAGCAGTTACGGCGGCCTCCCGGGGGAGACCCAGTACTTC. This sequence encodes CASSYGGLPGETQYF.